These T cell receptor beta chains were read from a single sample in a study of blood T cell repertoires in COVID-19. The data were produced by immunoSEQ multiplex PCR, yet TCRdb's version contains in-frame clones alone and is incomplete. Of over 90,000 clones in the sample, around 80% were seen once. Sequencing was done on a sample of peripheral blood. Receptor source: a man in his 60s with active or convalescent COVID-19. Both conserved end residues are part of each CDR3. The D gene is left open where the match is weak. Clone sizes are given selectively: once, few, many, or a class where the clone is expanded.

d_call,v_call,j_call,clone_size,cdr3_nt,cdr3_aa
-,TRBV7-4,TRBJ2-2,once,TGTGCCAGCAGCTTATCGGAGACGAGGGATCCCCGCTTCCAGTCGCGGGGAGCTGTTTTT,CASSLSETRDPRFQSRGAVF
-,TRBV5-1,TRBJ1-1,once,TGCGCCAGCAGCTTCCTCTTGTCGACTGAAGCTTTCTTT,CASSFLLSTEAFF
TRBD1,TRBV2,TRBJ1-5,-,TGTGCCAGCATGATAAGAGGGGGCGGCAATCAGCCCCAGCATTTT,CASMIRGGGNQPQHF
-,TRBV28,TRBJ1-1,-,TGTGCCAGCAGTTCGGCGAGAACTATGAACACTGAAGCTTTCTTT,CASSSARTMNTEAFF
TRBD2,TRBV7-9,TRBJ2-5,-,TGTGCCAGCAGTTTAGCGGGAGGGCCCTCAGGGGAGACCCAGTACTTC,CASSLAGGPSGETQYF
-,TRBV13,TRBJ1-2,-,TGTGCCAGCAGCTTAGTAACAGGACATTGGGGCTACACCTTC,CASSLVTGHWGYTF
-,TRBV30,TRBJ1-5,many,TGTGCCTGGAGTGTTGCAGGGCTTAGCAATCAGCCCCAGCATTTT,CAWSVAGLSNQPQHF
-,TRBV2,TRBJ2-7,once,TGTGCCAGCAGCCCCCCCGGCGGTTCGGGGGAGCAGTACTTC,CASSPPGGSGEQYF
-,TRBV5-1,TRBJ2-1,-,TGCGCCAGCAGCTTGGCGGTGGACAATGAGCAGTTCTTC,CASSLAVDNEQFF
-,TRBV18,TRBJ2-7,-,TGTGCCAGCTCGCGACAGGACTCCTACGAGCAGTACTTC,CASSRQDSYEQYF
-,TRBV7-6,TRBJ2-2,many,TGTGCCAGCAGCTTAGGGGCGACCGGGGAGCTGTTTTTT,CASSLGATGELFF
-,TRBV6-2/TRBV6-3,TRBJ2-1,-,TGTGCCAGCAGTATCAGCCTAGTACATGAGCAGTTCTTC,CASSISLVHEQFF
-,TRBV5-1,TRBJ2-3,-,TGCGCCAGCAGCTTGACAGTAGCAGATACGCAGTATTTT,CASSLTVADTQYF
TRBD2,TRBV5-1,TRBJ2-3,-,TGCGCCAGCAGCTTGGGTGGCGGGAGCAGCACAGATACGCAGTATTTT,CASSLGGGSSTDTQYF
-,TRBV10-3,TRBJ1-1,few,TGTGCCACTCAGGGGAAGAACACTGAAGCTTTCTTT,CATQGKNTEAFF
TRBD2,TRBV18,TRBJ2-1,-,TGTGCCAGCTCACAAACTAATAGCGGGAGGGCGAACAATGAGCAGTTCTTC,CASSQTNSGRANNEQFF
TRBD1,TRBV5-6,TRBJ2-3,-,TGTGCCAGCAGCTTGGATAGGACAGGGTTCGCAGATACGCAGTATTTT,CASSLDRTGFADTQYF
TRBD1,TRBV2,TRBJ1-6,-,TGTGCCAGCAGTGTGAACAGGGGGGCAAATTCACCCCTCCACTTT,CASSVNRGANSPLHF
TRBD1,TRBV27,TRBJ1-2,-,TGTGCCAGCAGTTTTTCTGGACAGGGAAATGGCTACACCTTC,CASSFSGQGNGYTF
TRBD1,TRBV19,TRBJ1-1,-,TGTGCCAGTAGTACCCTACGGACAGGCGGAAACACTGAAGCTTTCTTT,CASSTLRTGGNTEAFF
TRBD2,TRBV15,TRBJ2-7,-,TGTGCCACCAGCCCCGGGAGGGCCAACGAGCAGTACTTC,CATSPGRANEQYF
-,TRBV14,TRBJ2-1,few,TGTGCCAGCAGCCAAGCCCTAGTCCCCAATGAGCAGTTCTTC,CASSQALVPNEQFF
TRBD2,TRBV5-4,TRBJ2-3,once,TGTGCCAGCAGCCTCCCGGTGGGGGGCGGGAGGGCCCCCACGCAGTATTTT,CASSLPVGGGRAPTQYF
-,TRBV30,TRBJ2-7,-,TGTGCCTGGAGTGGCACCGGGAGAGCGGTCGAGCAGTACTTC,CAWSGTGRAVEQYF
-,TRBV19,TRBJ1-2,-,TGTGCCAGTAGTATAGCCGTCGGTAACTATGGCTACACCTTC,CASSIAVGNYGYTF
-,TRBV7-9,TRBJ2-3,-,TGTGCCAGCAGCCCACCCCTGAGGACGCAGTATTTT,CASSPPLRTQYF
-,TRBV7-2,TRBJ2-3,few,TGTGCCAGCAGCTTCCCGCAGATCACAGATACGCAGTATTTT,CASSFPQITDTQYF
TRBD2,TRBV7-8,TRBJ2-1,-,TGTGCCAGCAGCTTGATAGCGGGAGGGGACAATGAGCAGTTCTTC,CASSLIAGGDNEQFF
-,TRBV28,TRBJ1-5,once,TGTGCCAGCAGTACCGGGGGGCAGTTAAGCAATCAGCCCCAGCATTTT,CASSTGGQLSNQPQHF
-,TRBV12-3/TRBV12-4,TRBJ2-5,-,TGTGCCAGCAGTTTGACTAGTGGGACCCAGTACTTC,CASSLTSGTQYF
TRBD2,TRBV6-5,TRBJ2-3,-,TGTGCCAGCAGGGGACTAGCGGGAGGGCCAGATACGCAGTATTTT,CASRGLAGGPDTQYF
-,TRBV4-1,TRBJ1-4,few,TGCGCCAGCAGCCAATCGCCGGGGTTAGAAAAACTGTTTTTT,CASSQSPGLEKLFF
-,TRBV7-8,TRBJ2-3,-,TGTGCCAGCAGTTCTCAGACGACTAGCACAGATACGCAGTATTTT,CASSSQTTSTDTQYF
-,TRBV14,TRBJ2-4,-,TGTGCCAGCAGCCTAGGCGGGGTCCCCAAGGACATTCAGTACTTC,CASSLGGVPKDIQYF
TRBD2,TRBV9,TRBJ2-2,-,TGTGCCAGCAGCACTACCGGGACTAGCCCCGGGGAGCTGTTTTTT,CASSTTGTSPGELFF
-,TRBV5-1,TRBJ1-2,-,TGCGCCAGCAGCTTGGCAGGGGACTATGGCTACACCTTC,CASSLAGDYGYTF
-,TRBV12-3/TRBV12-4,TRBJ2-7,-,TGTGCCAGCAGCCTCCCTAGCGCTGAGCAGTACTTC,CASSLPSAEQYF
-,TRBV18,TRBJ1-2,-,TGTGCCAGCTCATCCACTGTACGCTCCGGGACACAAGGCTACACCTTC,CASSSTVRSGTQGYTF
TRBD1,TRBV28,TRBJ1-2,-,TGTGCCAGCAGTTTTACTGGACAGGGGGTTTCCTATGGCTACACCTTC,CASSFTGQGVSYGYTF
-,TRBV14,TRBJ1-6,once,TGTGCCAGCAGCCAAGTTCAGGGCAGACGGTCACCCCTCCACTTT,CASSQVQGRRSPLHF
-,TRBV5-1,TRBJ1-1,-,TGCGCCAGCAGCTTGACTCAGGGCGACACTGAAGCTTTCTTT,CASSLTQGDTEAFF
-,TRBV12-3/TRBV12-4,TRBJ2-2,-,TGTGCCAGCAGTCGAGGGTCCACCGGGGAGCTGTTTTTT,CASSRGSTGELFF
-,TRBV6-5,TRBJ1-4,-,TGTGCCAGCAGTTACTCGAACTATGAAAAACTGTTTTTT,CASSYSNYEKLFF
-,TRBV7-8,TRBJ1-1,-,TGTGCCAGCAGCATGGACAGAAACACTGAAGCTTTCTTT,CASSMDRNTEAFF
-,TRBV28,TRBJ2-4,-,TGTGCCAGCAGTTTAGTCTCACTAGCCAAAAACATTCAGTACTTC,CASSLVSLAKNIQYF
-,TRBV3-1/TRBV3-2,TRBJ1-1,-,TGTGCCAGCAGCCAAGGCAGTTCGTGGGCCACTGAAGCTTTCTTT,CASSQGSSWATEAFF
TRBD2,TRBV6-5,TRBJ2-1,few,TGTGCCAGCAGGGGGGCTAGCGGGAAAAATGAGCAGTTCTTC,CASRGASGKNEQFF
TRBD2,TRBV2,TRBJ2-5,-,TGTGCCAGCAGTTTTGGGGAGGGCCCTCAAGAGACCCAGTACTTC,CASSFGEGPQETQYF
TRBD2,TRBV5-4,TRBJ2-3,-,TGTGCCAGCAGCTTGTTGCGACTAGCGGGAGGGGACACAGATACGCAGTATTTT,CASSLLRLAGGDTDTQYF
TRBD2,TRBV7-8,TRBJ2-2,-,TGTGCCAGCAGATCCCGCGGGGGTGTGACGTCGAACACCGGGGAGCTGTTTTTT,CASRSRGGVTSNTGELFF